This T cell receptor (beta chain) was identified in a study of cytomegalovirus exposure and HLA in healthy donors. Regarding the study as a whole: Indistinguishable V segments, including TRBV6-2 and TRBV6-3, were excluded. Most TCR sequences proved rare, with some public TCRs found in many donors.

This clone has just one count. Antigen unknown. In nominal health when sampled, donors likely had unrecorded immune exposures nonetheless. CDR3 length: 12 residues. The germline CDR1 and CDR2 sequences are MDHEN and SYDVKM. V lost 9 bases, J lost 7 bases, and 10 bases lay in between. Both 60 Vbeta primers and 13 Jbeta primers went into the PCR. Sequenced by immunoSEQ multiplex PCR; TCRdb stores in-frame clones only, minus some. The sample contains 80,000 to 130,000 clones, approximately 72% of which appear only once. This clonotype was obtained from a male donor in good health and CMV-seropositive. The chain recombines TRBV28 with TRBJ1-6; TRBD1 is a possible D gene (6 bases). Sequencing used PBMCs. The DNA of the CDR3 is TGTGCCAGTCTAACAGGGAATTCACCCCTCCACTTT. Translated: CASLTGNSPLHF.